A single sample gave rise to the 4 T cell receptor beta chains below, sequenced in a study of long-term antiretroviral therapy in people with HIV. A v3.0 immunoSEQ assay was performed at survey level. Assay: immunoSEQ multiplex PCR; the TCRdb copy retains only in-frame clones and omits some. The repertoire includes 25,000 to 35,000 clones, roughly nine tenths of them detected once, and less than 8.5% sits in the top ten. The source material was unsorted PBMCs, sampled approximately 5 years before starting antiretroviral therapy. All receptors derive from a man aged 50-59 years with HIV.

This clone came up a few times. The chain employs TRBV27 and TRBJ1-6; perhaps TRBD1 as D (6 bases). This CDR3 region has 15 residues. Germline V lookup: CDR1 MNHEY, CDR2 SMNVEV (reference sequence). The ends were cut back, 4 bases at V and 9 bases at J, with 16 bases in the middle. CDR3: CASSYVQGLLSPLHF. DNA of the CDR3: TGTGCCAGCAGTTACGTACAGGGTTTGCTTTCACCCCTCCACTTT.

This chain joins TRBV6-1 and TRBJ1-1, with D perhaps matching TRBD1 (5 bases). The CDR3 sequence is 15 residues long. Trimming pared 2 bases from V and 3 bases from J, leaving 13 bases between. Germline loops: CDR1 MNHNS, CDR2 SASEGT. DNA for the CDR3: TGTGCCAGCAGTGAATCGGGACGGTGGCACACTGAAGCTTTCTTT. Its protein product is CASSESGRWHTEAFF.

This chain connects TRBV7-8 to TRBJ1-6; D uncertain. V dropped 5 bases and J dropped 10 bases, with 24 bases sitting between them. Germline CDR1 and CDR2: SGHVS and FQNEAQ. The CDR3 has 17 amino acids. The CDR3 loop is CASSRYSPPGSNSPLHF. Here the CDR3 DNA reads TGTGCCAGCAGCCGTTACTCACCTCCGGGGAGTAACTCACCCCTCCACTTT.

The chain combines TRBV7-2 with TRBJ2-3, with 11 positions matching TRBD2. J lost 4 bases, V lost 4 bases, and 7 bases had no gene match. CDR1 is SGHTA and CDR2 is FQGNSA in the germline V gene. There are 16 residues in the CDR3. The CDR3 coding sequence is TGTGCCAGCAGCTCAAAACTAGCGGGAGAGGCAGATACGCAGTATTTT. Encoded protein: CASSSKLAGEADTQYF. Variable domain in full (rest from reference TRBV7-2 and TRBJ2-3): GAGVSQSPSNKVTEKGKDVELRCDPISGHTALYWYRQSLGQGLEFLIYFQGNSAPDKSGLPSDRFSAERTGGSVSTLTIQRTQQEDSAVYLCASSSKLAGEADTQYFGPGTRLTVL.